One sample yielded the 20 T cell receptor gamma chains listed below, sequenced in a study of Vγ9Vδ2 T cells in congenital toxoplasmosis (dated by TCRdb to the early 2020s). Sequencing was carried out with an Illumina MiSeq. Template-switch reverse transcription with SuperScript II was used to generate cDNA, with TRGC- and TRDC-specific primers combined in a single tube. The TRGC primer was designed for binding to both the TRGC1 and TRGC2 constant genes. Clone calls in TCRdb were regenerated from the public reads with CATT, after which identical DNA sequences shared one row. The sample contains fewer than 550 gamma-chain clones, roughly 19% of them found a single time. The ten most abundant clones make up under 30% of the sample. Sequencing used gamma-delta T cells from blood. The source is a child younger than 10 born to a mother with Toxoplasma gondii infection during pregnancy, either congenitally infected or uninfected (not recorded which).

This clone is labeled large. This likely reflects a read error, since a far larger clone is one base away. Other DNA sequences of this sample code for an identical CDR3. The chain is built from TRGV9 and TRGJP. Germline values: CDR1 GITISATS, CDR2 ISYDGTV (reference sequence). Unmatched junction bases numbered 3, after V lost 0 bases and J lost 7 bases. The CDR3 loop spans 16 amino acids. In nucleotides, the CDR3 is TGTGCCTTGTGGGAGGTGCATGAGTTGGGCAAAAAAATCAAGGTATTT. Its translation is CALWEVHELGKKIKVF.

By share, this clone counts as medium-sized (0.01 to 0.1%). The sample holds other DNA sequences that translate to the same CDR3. The chain carries TRGV9 and TRGJP. The trim removed 4 bases at V and 7 bases at J, leaving 7 bases unmatched. The CDR3 contains 16 residues. In germline, CDR1 is GITISATS, CDR2 ISYDGTV (reference sequence). DNA of the CDR3: TGTGCCTTGTGGGAAGTCTCCGAGTTGGGCAAAAAAATCAAGGTATTT. As protein: CALWEVSELGKKIKVF.

This clone is large by share. J is TRGJ1 or TRGJ2 and V is TRGV4. J was trimmed by 3 bases and V by 2 bases; bases with no gene match: 7. This CDR3 has 14 residues. Germline V lookup: CDR1 EGSTGY, CDR2 YDSYTSSV. The CDR3 loop is CATWDASGYYKKLF. CDR3 DNA sequence: TGTGCCACCTGGGATGCGTCGGGTTATTATAAGAAACTCTTT.

This clone was picked up one time. A far bigger clonotype differs at one base, so this is likely a read error. This chain connects TRGV9 to TRGJP. Germline CDR1 and CDR2: GITISATS and ISYDGTV (reference sequence). V shed 2 bases, J shed 3 bases, and the junction held 7 bases outside the gene matches. The CDR3 contains 18 residues. CDR3 in amino acids: CALWEAHPQELGKKIKVF. The CDR3 DNA is TGTGCCTTGTGGGAGGCGCACCCGCAAGAGTTGGGCAAAAAAATCAAGGTATTT.

In its sample, this clone ranks as large. This chain connects TRGV9 to TRGJ1 or TRGJ2. CDR3 size: 14 residues. The J segment lost 1 base and the V segment lost 2 bases, leaving 5 bases of the junction unmatched. Germline CDR1 is GITISATS and CDR2 is ISYDGTV (reference sequence). CDR3 sequence reads: CALWEDLNYYKKLF. CDR3 sequence (DNA): TGTGCCTTGTGGGAGGACCTAAATTATTATAAGAAACTCTTT.

This rearrangement joins TRGV9 to TRGJ1 or TRGJ2. Germline V lookup: CDR1 GITISATS, CDR2 ISYDGTV (reference sequence). V lost 2 bases, J lost 2 bases, and 12 bases stayed unmatched. The CDR3 consists of 16 residues. In DNA form, the CDR3 reads TGTGCCTTGTGGGAGGCCGCCACCTCTTATTATTATAAGAAACTCTTT. As protein: CALWEAATSYYYKKLF.

With regard to this clone: A far larger clone is one base from this, pointing to a likely read error. Distinct nucleotide sequences in the sample also encode this CDR3. J is TRGJ1 or TRGJ2 and V is TRGV2. The germline gives CDR1 EGSNGY, CDR2 YDSYNSKV. CDR3 size: 14 residues. V lost 1 base to trimming and J lost 4 bases; unmatched junction nucleotides: 7. The CDR3 loop reads CATWDGLNYYKKLF. The CDR3 coding sequence is TGTGCCACCTGGGACGGCCTAAACTATTATAAGAAACTCTTT.

Comments on this clone: The TCRdb record carries a much larger clone's protein, which differs from this DNA's translation at residue 3; a read error is the likely cause, and the protein listed here is the DNA translation. The chain couples TRGV5 to TRGJ1 or TRGJ2. Germline lookup yields CDR1 VINAFY and CDR2 YDVSNSKD. The CDR3 is 13 amino acids. This chain's CDR3 is CAPWDRQTYKKLF. DNA for the CDR3: TGTGCCCCCTGGGACAGACAAACTTATAAGAAACTCTTT.

This clone is large in the sample. The sample contains more than one DNA sequence encoding this CDR3. The rearrangement joins TRGV9 to TRGJ1 or TRGJ2. CDR3 length: 10 residues. V gave up 0 bases and J gave up 12 bases; unmatched junction bases: 2. From germline, CDR1 is GITISATS and CDR2 ISYDGTV (reference sequence). The chain's CDR3 is CALWEVAKLF. The DNA of the CDR3 is TGTGCCTTGTGGGAGGTGGCGAAACTCTTT.

Sample share makes this clone medium-sized. The rearrangement joins TRGV9 to TRGJP. Unmatched junction bases numbered 5, after V lost 2 bases and J lost 4 bases. The CDR3 is 17 amino acids. Germline CDR1 and CDR2: GITISATS and ISYDGTV (reference sequence). DNA of the CDR3: TGTGCCTTGTGGGAGGGATCTCAAGAGTTGGGCAAAAAAATCAAGGTATTT. Amino acids: CALWEGSQELGKKIKVF.

For this clone: A single base separates this from a much larger clone, so it may be a read error. The sample holds other DNA sequences that translate to the same CDR3. This chain uses TRGV5P with TRGJ1 or TRGJ2. TRGV5P is tagged as a pseudogene. This CDR3 spans 13 amino acids. The CDR3 DNA sequence: TGTGCCACCTGGGGCCGTCTTTATTATAAGAAACTATTT. Protein sequence: CATWGRLYYKKLF.

This clone rates as medium-sized. V and J are TRGV8 and TRGJ1 or TRGJ2. This CDR3 contains 9 residues. Per the germline V gene, CDR1 is VENAVY and CDR2 is YDSYNSRV. The trim removed 2 bases at V and 11 bases at J, leaving 0 bases unmatched. Here the CDR3 reads CATWDKKLF. The CDR3 coding sequence is TGTGCCACCTGGGATAAGAAACTCTTT.

By sample fraction, this clone is large (0.1 to 1%). The V gene is TRGV2, the J gene TRGJ1 or TRGJ2. V trimming: 3 bases; J trimming: 4 bases; junction bases outside the gene matches: 6. The CDR3 totals 13 residues. Germline CDR1 reads EGSNGY; CDR2 reads YDSYNSKV. As DNA, the CDR3 is TGTGCCACCTGGGACTCTGACTATTATAAGAAACTCTTT. Its translation: CATWDSDYYKKLF.

By share of the sample, this clone is large. The chain recombines TRGV9 with TRGJP. CDR3 length equals 15 residues. CDR1 is GITISATS, CDR2 ISYDGTV, per germline (reference sequence). Trimming removed 6 bases from V and 2 bases from J; junction bases left unmatched: 1. The chain's CDR3 is CALWRQELGKKIKVF. In DNA form, the CDR3 reads TGTGCCTTGTGGAGGCAAGAGTTGGGCAAAAAAATCAAGGTATTT.

This clone is labeled large. The rearrangement links TRGV9 to TRGJP. Germline V CDR1 and CDR2: GITISATS, ISYDGTV (reference sequence). This CDR3 spans 13 amino acids. Germline trimming cut 3 bases from V and 10 bases from J; bases unmatched to any gene: 0. DNA for the CDR3: TGTGCCTTGTGGGAGTTGGGCAAAAAAATCAAGGTATTT. As protein: CALWELGKKIKVF.

For this clone: A far larger clone is only one base removed, so a read error is likely. The genes are TRGV9 and TRGJP. Germline V gives CDR1 GITISATS, CDR2 ISYDGTV (reference sequence). CDR3 length equals 15 residues. CDR3 amino acids: CALWDQELGKKINVF. The CDR3 nucleotides are TGTGCCTTGTGGGACCAAGAGTTGGGCAAAAAAATCAATGTATTT.

This clone is termed medium-sized (0.01 to 0.1%). V gene TRGV9 combines with J gene TRGJP. The V gene end was trimmed by 0 bases and the J gene end by 7 bases; junction bases not matched to a gene: 6. The CDR3 extends over 17 amino acids. Germline CDR1 GITISATS, CDR2 ISYDGTV (reference sequence). CDR3 nucleotide sequence: TGTGCCTTGTGGGAGGTGAATCTTGAGTTGGGCAAAAAAATCAAGGTATTT. It is translated as CALWEVNLELGKKIKVF.

Concerning this clone: This sequence is one base from a far larger clone and is likely a read error. The same CDR3 is also encoded by other DNA sequences in this sample. The chain couples TRGV5 to TRGJ1 or TRGJ2. CDR1 VINAFY and CDR2 YDVSNSKD come from the germline V gene. The CDR3 loop spans 14 amino acids. Written as DNA, the CDR3 is TGTGCCACCTGGGACAGGCCATTTTATTATAAGAAACTTTTT. Translated: CATWDRPFYYKKLF.

This clone was seen more than once but under ten times. Being one base from a much bigger clone, this may be a read error. The same CDR3 is also encoded by other DNA sequences in this sample. The rearrangement uses TRGV9 and TRGJ1 or TRGJ2. The CDR3 sequence is 11 residues long. Germline CDR1 is GITISATS and CDR2 is ISYDGTV (reference sequence). This CDR3 reads CALWEATGKLF. The CDR3 region has the DNA TGCGCCTTGTGGGAGGCGACTGGGAAACTCTTT.

Concerning this clone itself: This sequence is one base from a far larger clone and is likely a read error. The gene calls are TRGV3 and TRGJ1 or TRGJ2. Losses at the gene ends were 5 bases for V and 3 bases for J; bases not matched to a gene: 1. The CDR3 is made up of 11 amino acids. Germline V gene sequence: CDR1 VTNTFY, CDR2 YDVSTARD (reference sequence). CDR3 DNA sequence: TGTGCCACCTGGGTTTATTATAAGAAACTCTTT. As protein: CATWVYYKKLF.